This T cell receptor beta chain was found in a study of tumor-infiltrating lymphocytes in primary liver carcinoma. Across the study: All lesions had stage T1-T3 N0M0 and about 4.2 to 10 cm widths. The study, taken as a whole, reports: Lesser overlap characterized tumor-adjacent and tumor-blood pairs relative to tumor region pairs. CD8+ and CD4+ repertoires went uncompared, the samples being bulk unsorted.

Many counts were recorded for this clonotype. The antigen remains unidentified. The source of the blood RNA was unsorted whole blood, and germline DNA was extracted as well. From germline, CDR1 is SGHNT and CDR2 YYREEE (reference sequence). The CDR3 contains 13 residues. Trimming pared 4 bases from V and 7 bases from J, leaving 12 bases between. TCR beta cDNA came from about 450 ng total RNA, primed with a constant-region primer. ARM-PCR, slightly modified, supplied the TCR beta libraries through three nested multiplex PCR rounds. Both of the initial two PCR rounds ran for around 10 cycles and employed TRBV1-TRBV30 forward primers alongside a C-beta reverse primer. MiXCR, applied by TCRdb to the multiplex PCR reads, yields one record per CDR3 protein. The data contain a few hundred thousand distinct CDR3 sequences, 50% to 60% of them singletons.

This receptor was obtained from a woman aged 25 to 39 with primary liver carcinoma and hepatitis B virus infection. Sequenced material: peripheral blood. This rearrangement joins TRBV5-4 to TRBJ2-1; maybe TRBD2 (6 bases). CDR3 protein: CASSPRLGNEQFF. The CDR3 region has the DNA TGTGCCAGCAGCCCAAGACTAGGGAATGAGCAGTTCTTC.